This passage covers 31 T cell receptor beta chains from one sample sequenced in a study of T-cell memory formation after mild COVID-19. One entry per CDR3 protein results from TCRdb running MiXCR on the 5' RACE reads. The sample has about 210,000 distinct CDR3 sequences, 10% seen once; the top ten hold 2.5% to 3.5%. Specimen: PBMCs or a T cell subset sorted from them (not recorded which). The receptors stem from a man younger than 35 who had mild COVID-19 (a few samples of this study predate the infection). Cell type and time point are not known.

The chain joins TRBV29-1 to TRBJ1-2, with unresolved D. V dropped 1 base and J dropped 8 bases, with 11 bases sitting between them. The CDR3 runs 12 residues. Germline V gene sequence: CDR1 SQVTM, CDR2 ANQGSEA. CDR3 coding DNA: TGCAGCGTTGAAGCAAGCCCCGTCGGCTACACCTTC. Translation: CSVEASPVGYTF.

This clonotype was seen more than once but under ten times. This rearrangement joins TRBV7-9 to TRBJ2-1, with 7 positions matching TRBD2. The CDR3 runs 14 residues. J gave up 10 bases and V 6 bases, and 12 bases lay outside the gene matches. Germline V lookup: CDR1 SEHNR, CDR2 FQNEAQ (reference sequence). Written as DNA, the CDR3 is TGTGCCAGCAGTCGTTCATGGGGAGGGACCGAGCAGTTCTTC. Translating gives CASSRSWGGTEQFF.

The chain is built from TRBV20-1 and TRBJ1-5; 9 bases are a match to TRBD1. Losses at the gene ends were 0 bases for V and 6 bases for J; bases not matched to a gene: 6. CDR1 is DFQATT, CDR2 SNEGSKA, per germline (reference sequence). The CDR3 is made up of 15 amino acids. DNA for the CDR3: TGCAGTGCTAGAGATCGGACAGGGGACCGTCAGCCCCAGCATTTT. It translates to CSARDRTGDRQPQHF.

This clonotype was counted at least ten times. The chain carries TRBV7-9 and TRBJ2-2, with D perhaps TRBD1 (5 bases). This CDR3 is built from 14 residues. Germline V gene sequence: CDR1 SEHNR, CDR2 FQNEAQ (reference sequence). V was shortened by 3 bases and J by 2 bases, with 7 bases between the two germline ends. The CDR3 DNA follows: TGTGCCAGCAGCTTTGGACAAAACACCGGGGAGCTGTTTTTT. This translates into CASSFGQNTGELFF.

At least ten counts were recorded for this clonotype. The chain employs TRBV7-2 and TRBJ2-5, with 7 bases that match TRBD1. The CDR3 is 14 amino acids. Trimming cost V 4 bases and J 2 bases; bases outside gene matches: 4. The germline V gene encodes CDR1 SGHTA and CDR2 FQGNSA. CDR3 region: CASSSRDRQETQYF. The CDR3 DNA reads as TGTGCCAGCAGCTCCAGGGACAGACAAGAGACCCAGTACTTC.

CDR3 loop: CASSSRVGAGNSPLHF. The CDR3 DNA follows: TGTGCCAGCAGCTCCCGGGTGGGGGCTGGTAATTCACCCCTCCACTTT. This rearrangement joins TRBV11-2 to TRBJ1-6, with D possibly matching TRBD1 (6 bases). The CDR3 consists of 16 residues. The germline CDR1 and CDR2 sequences are SGHAT and FQNNGV. V gave up 4 bases and J gave up 6 bases, with 16 bases separating them.

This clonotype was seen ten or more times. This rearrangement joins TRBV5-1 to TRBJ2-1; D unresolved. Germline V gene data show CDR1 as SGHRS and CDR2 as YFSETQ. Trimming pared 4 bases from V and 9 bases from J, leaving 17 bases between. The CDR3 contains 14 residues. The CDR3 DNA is TGCGCCAGCAGCCCCGGCCCCTGGCCTCTTGAGCAGTTCTTC. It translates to CASSPGPWPLEQFF.

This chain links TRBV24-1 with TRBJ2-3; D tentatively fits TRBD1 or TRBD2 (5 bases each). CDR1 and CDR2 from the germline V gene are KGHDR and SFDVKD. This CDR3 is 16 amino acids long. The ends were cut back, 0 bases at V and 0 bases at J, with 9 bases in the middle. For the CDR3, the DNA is TGTGCCACCAGTGATTTGTCGGGACCTAGCACAGATACGCAGTATTTT. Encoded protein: CATSDLSGPSTDTQYF.

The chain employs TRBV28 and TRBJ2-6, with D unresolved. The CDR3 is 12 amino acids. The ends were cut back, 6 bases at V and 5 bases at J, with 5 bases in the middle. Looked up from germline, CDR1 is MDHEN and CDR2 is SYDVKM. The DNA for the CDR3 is TGTGCCAGCAGGGGGAGGGCCAACGTCCTGACTTTC. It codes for CASRGRANVLTF. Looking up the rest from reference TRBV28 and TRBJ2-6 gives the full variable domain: DVKVTQSSRYLVKRTGEKVFLECVQDMDHENMFWYRQDPGLGLRLIYFSYDVKMKEKGDIPEGYSVSREKKERFSLILESASTNQTSMYLCASRGRANVLTFGAGSRLTVL.

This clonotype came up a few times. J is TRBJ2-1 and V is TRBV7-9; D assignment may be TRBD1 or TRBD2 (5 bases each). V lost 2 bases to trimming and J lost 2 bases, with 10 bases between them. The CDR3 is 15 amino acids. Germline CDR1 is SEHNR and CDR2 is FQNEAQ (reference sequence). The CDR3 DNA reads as TGTGCCAGCAGCTTACGTGGGGGTACCTACAATGAGCAGTTCTTC. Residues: CASSLRGGTYNEQFF.

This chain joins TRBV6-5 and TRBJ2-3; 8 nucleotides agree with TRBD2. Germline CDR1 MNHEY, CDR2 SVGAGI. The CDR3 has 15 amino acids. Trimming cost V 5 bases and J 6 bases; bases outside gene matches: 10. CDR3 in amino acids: CASSLRSGGGDTQYF. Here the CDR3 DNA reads TGTGCCAGCAGTCTCCGTTCGGGGGGGGGCGATACGCAGTATTTT.

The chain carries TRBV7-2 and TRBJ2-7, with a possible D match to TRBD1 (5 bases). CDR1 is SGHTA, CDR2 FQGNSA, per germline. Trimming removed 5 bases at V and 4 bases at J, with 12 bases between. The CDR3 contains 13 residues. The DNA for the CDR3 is TGTGCCAGCAGCCTGGCACAGGAGTACGAGCAGTACTTC. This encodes CASSLAQEYEQYF.

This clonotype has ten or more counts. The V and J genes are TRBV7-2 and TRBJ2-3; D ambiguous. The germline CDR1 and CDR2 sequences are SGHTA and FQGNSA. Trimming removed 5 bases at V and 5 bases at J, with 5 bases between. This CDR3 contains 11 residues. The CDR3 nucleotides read TGTGCCAGCAGCCCCTTAGATACGCAGTATTTT. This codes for CASSPLDTQYF.

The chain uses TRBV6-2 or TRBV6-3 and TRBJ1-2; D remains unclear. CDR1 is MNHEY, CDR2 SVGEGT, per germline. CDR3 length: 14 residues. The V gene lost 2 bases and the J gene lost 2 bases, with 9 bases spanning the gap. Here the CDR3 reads CASSYPGGNYGYTF. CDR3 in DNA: TGTGCCAGCAGTTACCCTGGAGGGAACTATGGCTACACCTTC.

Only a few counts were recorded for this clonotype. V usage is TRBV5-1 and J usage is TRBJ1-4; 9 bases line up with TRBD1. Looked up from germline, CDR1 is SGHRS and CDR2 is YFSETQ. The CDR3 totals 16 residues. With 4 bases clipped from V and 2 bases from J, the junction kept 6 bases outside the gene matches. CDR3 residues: CASSEGTGWTNEKLFF. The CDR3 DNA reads TGCGCCAGCAGCGAGGGGACAGGGTGGACTAATGAAAAACTGTTTTTT.

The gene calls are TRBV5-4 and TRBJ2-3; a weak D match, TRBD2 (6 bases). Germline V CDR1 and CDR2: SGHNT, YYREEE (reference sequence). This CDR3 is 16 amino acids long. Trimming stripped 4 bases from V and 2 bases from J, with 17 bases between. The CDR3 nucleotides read TGTGCCAGCAGCCTTGGACTCTCGGGACTCACAGATACGCAGTATTTT. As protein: CASSLGLSGLTDTQYF.

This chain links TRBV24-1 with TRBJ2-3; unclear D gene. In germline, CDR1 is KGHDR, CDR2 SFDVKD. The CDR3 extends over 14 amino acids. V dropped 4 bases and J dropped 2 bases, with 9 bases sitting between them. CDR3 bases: TGTGCCACCAGTGAGCCCTACATCACAGATACGCAGTATTTT. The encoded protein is CATSEPYITDTQYF.

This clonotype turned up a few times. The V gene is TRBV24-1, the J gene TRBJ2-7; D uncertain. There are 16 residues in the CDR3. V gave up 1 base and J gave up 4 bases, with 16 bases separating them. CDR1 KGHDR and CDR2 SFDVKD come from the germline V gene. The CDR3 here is CATSDFLDRWGYEQYV. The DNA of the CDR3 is TGTGCCACCAGTGATTTCCTGGACCGTTGGGGTTACGAGCAGTACGTC.

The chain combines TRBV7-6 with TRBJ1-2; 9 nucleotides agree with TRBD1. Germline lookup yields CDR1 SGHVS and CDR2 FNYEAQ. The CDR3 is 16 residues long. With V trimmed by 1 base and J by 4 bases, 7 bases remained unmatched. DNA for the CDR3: TGTGCCAGCAGCTTAGGGGGACAGGGAACAGGCTATGGCTACACCTTC. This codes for CASSLGGQGTGYGYTF.

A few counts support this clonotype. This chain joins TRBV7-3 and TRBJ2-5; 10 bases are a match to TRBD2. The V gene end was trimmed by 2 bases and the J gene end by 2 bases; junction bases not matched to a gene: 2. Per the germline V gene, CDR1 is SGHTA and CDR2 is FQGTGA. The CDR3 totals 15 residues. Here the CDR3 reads CASSLLAGAQETQYF. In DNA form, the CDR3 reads TGTGCCAGCAGCTTACTAGCGGGGGCTCAAGAGACCCAGTACTTC.

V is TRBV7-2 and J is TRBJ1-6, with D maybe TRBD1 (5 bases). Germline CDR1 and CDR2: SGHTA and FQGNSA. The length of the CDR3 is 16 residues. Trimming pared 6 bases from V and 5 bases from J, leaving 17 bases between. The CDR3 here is CASSPLAGQNNSPLHF. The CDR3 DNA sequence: TGTGCCAGCAGTCCTCTCGCGGGGCAGAATAATTCACCCCTCCACTTT.

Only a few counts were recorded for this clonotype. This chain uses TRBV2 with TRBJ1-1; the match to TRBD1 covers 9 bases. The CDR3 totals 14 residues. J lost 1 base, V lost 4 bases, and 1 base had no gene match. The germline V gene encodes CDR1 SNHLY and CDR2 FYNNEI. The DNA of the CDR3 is TGTGCCAGCAGTGGGGACAGGGCGAACACTGAAGCTTTCTTT. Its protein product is CASSGDRANTEAFF.

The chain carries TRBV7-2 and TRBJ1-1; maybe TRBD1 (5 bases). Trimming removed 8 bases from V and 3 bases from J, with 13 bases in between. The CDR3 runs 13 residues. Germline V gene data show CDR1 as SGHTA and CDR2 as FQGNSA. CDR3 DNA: TGTGCCAGCGCGCCCCGGGGGGACACTGAAGCTTTCTTT. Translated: CASAPRGDTEAFF.

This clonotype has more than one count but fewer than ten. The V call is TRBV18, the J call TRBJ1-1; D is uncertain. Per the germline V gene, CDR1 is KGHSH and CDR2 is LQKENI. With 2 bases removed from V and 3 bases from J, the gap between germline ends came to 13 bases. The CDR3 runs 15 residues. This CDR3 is CASSPYSGWDTEAFF. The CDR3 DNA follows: TGTGCCAGCTCACCATACTCCGGGTGGGACACTGAAGCTTTCTTT.

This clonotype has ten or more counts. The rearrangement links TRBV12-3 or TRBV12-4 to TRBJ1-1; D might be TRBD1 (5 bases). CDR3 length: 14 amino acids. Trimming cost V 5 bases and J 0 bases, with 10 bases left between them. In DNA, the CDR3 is TGTGCCAGCAGTCCAGGGCGAGTGAACACTGAAGCTTTCTTT. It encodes CASSPGRVNTEAFF.

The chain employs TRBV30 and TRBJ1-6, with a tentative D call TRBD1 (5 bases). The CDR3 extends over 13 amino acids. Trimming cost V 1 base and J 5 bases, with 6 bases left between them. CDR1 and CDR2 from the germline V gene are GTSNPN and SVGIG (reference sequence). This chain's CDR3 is CAWSGGDNSPLHF. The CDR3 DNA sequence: TGTGCCTGGAGTGGGGGGGATAATTCACCCCTCCACTTT. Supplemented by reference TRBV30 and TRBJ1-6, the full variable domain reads SQTIHQWPATLVQPVGSPLSLECTVEGTSNPNLYWYRQAAGRGLQLLFYSVGIGQISSEVPQNLSASRPQDRQFILSSKKLLLSDSGFYLCAWSGGDNSPLHFGNGTRLTVT.

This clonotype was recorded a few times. The CDR3 DNA sequence: TGCGCCAGCAGCAAACTAGCCAATGAGCAGTTCTTC. Protein: CASSKLANEQFF. The chain recombines TRBV5-1 with TRBJ2-1, with TRBD2 as a possible D gene (6 bases). Germline CDR1 reads SGHRS; CDR2 reads YFSETQ. The CDR3 extends over 12 amino acids. The V and J ends lost 4 bases and 6 bases respectively, with 8 bases between them.

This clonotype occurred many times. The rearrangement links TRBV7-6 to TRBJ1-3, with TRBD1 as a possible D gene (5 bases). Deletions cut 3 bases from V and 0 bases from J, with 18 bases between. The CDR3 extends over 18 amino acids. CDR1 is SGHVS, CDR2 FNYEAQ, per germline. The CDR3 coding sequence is TGTGCCAGCAGCTTGGGGCCGGGGGGACGGGGCTCTGGAAACACCATATATTTT. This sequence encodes CASSLGPGGRGSGNTIYF.

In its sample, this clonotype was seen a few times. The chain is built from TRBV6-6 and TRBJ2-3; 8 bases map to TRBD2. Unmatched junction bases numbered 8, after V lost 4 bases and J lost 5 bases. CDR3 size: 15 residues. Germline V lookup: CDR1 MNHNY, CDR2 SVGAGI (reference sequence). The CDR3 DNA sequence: TGTGCCAGCAGTTGGTCGAGCGGGGGTATAGATACGCAGTATTTT. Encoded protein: CASSWSSGGIDTQYF.

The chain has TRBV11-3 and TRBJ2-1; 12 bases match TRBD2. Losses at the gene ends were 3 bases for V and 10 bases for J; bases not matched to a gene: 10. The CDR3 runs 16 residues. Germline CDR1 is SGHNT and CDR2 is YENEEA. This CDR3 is CASSFPTSGRRGEQFF. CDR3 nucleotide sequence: TGTGCCAGCAGCTTCCCGACTAGCGGGAGAAGGGGGGAGCAGTTCTTC.

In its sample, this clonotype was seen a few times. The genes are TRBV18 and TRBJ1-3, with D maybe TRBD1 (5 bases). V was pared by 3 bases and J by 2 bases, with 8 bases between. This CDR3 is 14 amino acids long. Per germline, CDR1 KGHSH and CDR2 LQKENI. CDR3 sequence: CASSPPGTGNTIYF. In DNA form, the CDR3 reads TGTGCCAGCTCACCCCCAGGGACTGGAAACACCATATATTTT. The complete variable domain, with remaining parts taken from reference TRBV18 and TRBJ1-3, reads NAGVMQNPRHLVRRRGQEARLRCSPMKGHSHVYWYRQLPEEGLKFMVYLQKENIIDESGMPKERFSAEFPKEGPSILRIQQVVRGDSAAYFCASSPPGTGNTIYFGEGSWLTVV.